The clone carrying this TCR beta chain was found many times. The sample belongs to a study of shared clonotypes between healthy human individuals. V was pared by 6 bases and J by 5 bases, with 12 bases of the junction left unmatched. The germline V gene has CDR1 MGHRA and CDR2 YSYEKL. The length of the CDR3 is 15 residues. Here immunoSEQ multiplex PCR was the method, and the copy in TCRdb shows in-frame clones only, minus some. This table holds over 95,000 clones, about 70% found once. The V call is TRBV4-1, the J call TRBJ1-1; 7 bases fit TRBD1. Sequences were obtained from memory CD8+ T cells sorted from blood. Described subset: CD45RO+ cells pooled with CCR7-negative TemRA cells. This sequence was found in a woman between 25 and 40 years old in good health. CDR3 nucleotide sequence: TGCGCCAGCAGAATACGACAGGGAATGGGGACTGAAGCTTTCTTT. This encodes CASRIRQGMGTEAFF.